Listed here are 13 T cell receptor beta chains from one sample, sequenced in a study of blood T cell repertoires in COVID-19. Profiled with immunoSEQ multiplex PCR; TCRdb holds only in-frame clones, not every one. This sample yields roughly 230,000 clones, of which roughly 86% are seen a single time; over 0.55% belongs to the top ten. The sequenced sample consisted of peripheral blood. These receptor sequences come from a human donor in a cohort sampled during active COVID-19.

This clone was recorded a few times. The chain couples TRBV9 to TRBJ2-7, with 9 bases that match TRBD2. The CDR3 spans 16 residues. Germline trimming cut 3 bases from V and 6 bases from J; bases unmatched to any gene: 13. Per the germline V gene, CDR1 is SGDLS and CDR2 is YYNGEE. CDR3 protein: CASSDVAGAPAGEQYF. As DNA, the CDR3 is TGTGCCAGCAGCGATGTAGCGGGAGCGCCCGCGGGCGAGCAGTACTTC.

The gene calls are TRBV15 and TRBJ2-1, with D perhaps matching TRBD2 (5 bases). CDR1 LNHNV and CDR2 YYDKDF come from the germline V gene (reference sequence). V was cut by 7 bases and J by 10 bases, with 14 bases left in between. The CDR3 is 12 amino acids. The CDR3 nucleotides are TGTGCCACCACCCATCGGCGCGGGGAGCAGTTCTTC. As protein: CATTHRRGEQFF.

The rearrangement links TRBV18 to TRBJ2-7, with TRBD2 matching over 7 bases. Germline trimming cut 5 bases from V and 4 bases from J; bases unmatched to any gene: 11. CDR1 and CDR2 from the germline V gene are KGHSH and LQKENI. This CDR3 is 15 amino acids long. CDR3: CASSSVGLRVYEQYF. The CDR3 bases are TGTGCCAGCTCATCAGTGGGACTAAGGGTTTACGAGCAGTACTTC.

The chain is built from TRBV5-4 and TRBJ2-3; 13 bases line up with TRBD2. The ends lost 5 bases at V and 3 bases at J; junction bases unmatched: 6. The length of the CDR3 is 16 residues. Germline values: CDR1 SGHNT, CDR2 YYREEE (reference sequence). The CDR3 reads CASRQGTSGITDTQYF. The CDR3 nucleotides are TGTGCCAGCAGACAGGGGACTAGCGGGATTACAGATACGCAGTATTTT. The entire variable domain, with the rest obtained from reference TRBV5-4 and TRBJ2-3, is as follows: ETGVTQSPTHLIKTRGQQVTLRCSSQSGHNTVSWYQQALGQGPQFIFQYYREEENGRGNFPPRFSGLQFPNYSSELNVNALELDDSALYLCASRQGTSGITDTQYFGPGTRLTVL.

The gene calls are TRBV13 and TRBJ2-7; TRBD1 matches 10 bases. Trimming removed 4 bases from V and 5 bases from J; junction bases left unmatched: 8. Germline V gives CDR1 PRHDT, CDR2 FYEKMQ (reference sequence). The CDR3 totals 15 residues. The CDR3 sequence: CASSSSGQGVHEQYF. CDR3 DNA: TGTGCCAGCAGCTCCTCAGGACAGGGGGTCCACGAGCAGTACTTC.

CDR3 in DNA: TGTGCCAGCAGCGCGGGGGACCACTCATACAATGAGCAGTTCTTC. It translates to CASSAGDHSYNEQFF. The chain recombines TRBV9 with TRBJ2-1, with D possibly being TRBD2 (6 bases). The germline CDR1 and CDR2 sequences are SGDLS and YYNGEE. This CDR3 has 15 amino acids. V lost 3 bases and J lost 4, with 14 bases in between.

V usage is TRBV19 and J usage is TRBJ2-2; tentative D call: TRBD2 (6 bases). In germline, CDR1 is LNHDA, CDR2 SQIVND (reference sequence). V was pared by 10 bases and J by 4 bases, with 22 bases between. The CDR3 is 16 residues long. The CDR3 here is CATRDPGGKSTGELFF. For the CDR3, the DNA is TGTGCCACACGGGACCCTGGCGGGAAGAGCACCGGGGAGCTGTTTTTT.

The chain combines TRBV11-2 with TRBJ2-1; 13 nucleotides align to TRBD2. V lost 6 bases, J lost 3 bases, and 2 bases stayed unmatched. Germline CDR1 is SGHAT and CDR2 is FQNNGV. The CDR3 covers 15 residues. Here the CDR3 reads CASSRLAGGYNEQFF. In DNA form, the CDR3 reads TGTGCCAGCAGTCGACTAGCGGGGGGCTACAATGAGCAGTTCTTC. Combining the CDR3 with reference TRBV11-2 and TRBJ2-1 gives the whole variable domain EAGVAQSPRYKIIEKRQSVAFWCNPISGHATLYWYQQILGQGPKLLIQFQNNGVVDDSQLPKDRFSAERLKGVDSTLKIQPAKLEDSAVYLCASSRLAGGYNEQFFGPGTRLTVL.

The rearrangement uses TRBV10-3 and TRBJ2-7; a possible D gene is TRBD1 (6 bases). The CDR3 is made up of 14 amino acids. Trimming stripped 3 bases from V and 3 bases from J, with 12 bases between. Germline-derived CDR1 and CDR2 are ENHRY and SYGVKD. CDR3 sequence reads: CAISEGTLSYEQYF. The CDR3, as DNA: TGTGCCATCAGTGAAGGGACACTCAGCTACGAGCAGTACTTC.

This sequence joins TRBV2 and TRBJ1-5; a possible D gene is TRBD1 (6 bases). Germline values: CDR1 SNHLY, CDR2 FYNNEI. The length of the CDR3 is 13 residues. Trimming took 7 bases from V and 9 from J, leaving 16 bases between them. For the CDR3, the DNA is TGTGCCAGCAAGGGACACCTTTCTCGGCCCCAGCATTTT. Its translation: CASKGHLSRPQHF.

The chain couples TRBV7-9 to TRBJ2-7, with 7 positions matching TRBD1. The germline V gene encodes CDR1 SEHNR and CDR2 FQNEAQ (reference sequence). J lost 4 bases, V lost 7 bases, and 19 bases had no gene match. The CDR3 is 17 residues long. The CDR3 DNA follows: TGTGCCAGCAACCCCGAGAGACAGGGCGCAAAGGAGTACGAGCAGTACTTC. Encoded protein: CASNPERQGAKEYEQYF.

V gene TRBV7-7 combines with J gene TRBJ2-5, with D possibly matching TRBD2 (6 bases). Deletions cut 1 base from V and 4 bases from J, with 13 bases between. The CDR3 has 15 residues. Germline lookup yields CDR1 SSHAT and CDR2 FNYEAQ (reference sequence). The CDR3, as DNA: TGTGCCAGCAGCTTAGATCTGAGGGGAGGAGAGACCCAGTACTTC. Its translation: CASSLDLRGGETQYF.

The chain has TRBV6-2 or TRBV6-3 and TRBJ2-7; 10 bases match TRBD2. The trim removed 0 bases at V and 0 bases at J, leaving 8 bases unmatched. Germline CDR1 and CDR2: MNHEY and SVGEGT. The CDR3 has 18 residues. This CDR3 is CASSYSGQRGGISYEQYF. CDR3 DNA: TGTGCCAGCAGTTACTCGGGGCAGCGGGGGGGTATCTCCTACGAGCAGTACTTC.